This TCR beta chain was obtained from a study of OX40 agonist ivuxolimab in advanced cancers. Study in general: The study reported partial responses in three patients: one hepatocellular carcinoma, two cutaneous melanoma.

This table comes from immunoSEQ multiplex PCR, and its TCRdb copy is limited to in-frame clones, with some not included. The sample has roughly 76,000 clones, 80% to 90% seen once. The specimen comprised CD4+ or CD8+ T cells sorted from blood, sampled in a trial of the OX40 agonist ivuxolimab. The TCR originated in an adult with an advanced solid tumor such as melanoma, head and neck, liver or kidney cancer.

The CDR3 DNA sequence: TGCGCCAGCAGCCGGGCTGGGCAGGGGATATTATACGAGCAGTACTTC. This translates into CASSRAGQGILYEQYF. The gene calls are TRBV4-1 and TRBJ2-7; possible D gene TRBD1, 6 bases. Trimming left V 4 bases short and J 4 bases short, with 20 bases between. The CDR3 spans 16 residues. The germline V gene has CDR1 MGHRA and CDR2 YSYEKL.